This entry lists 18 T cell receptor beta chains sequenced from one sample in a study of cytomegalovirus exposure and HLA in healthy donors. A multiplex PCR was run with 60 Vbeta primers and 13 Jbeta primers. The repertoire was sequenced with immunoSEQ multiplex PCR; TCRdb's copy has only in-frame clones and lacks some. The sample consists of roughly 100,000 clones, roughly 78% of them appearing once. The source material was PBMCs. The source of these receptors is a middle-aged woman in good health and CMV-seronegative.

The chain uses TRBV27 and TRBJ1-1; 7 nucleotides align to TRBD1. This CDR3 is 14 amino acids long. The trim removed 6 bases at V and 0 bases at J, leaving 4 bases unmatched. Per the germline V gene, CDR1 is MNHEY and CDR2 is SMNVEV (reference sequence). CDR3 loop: CASRLTGMNTEAFF. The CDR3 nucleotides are TGTGCCAGCAGGCTGACAGGGATGAACACTGAAGCTTTCTTT.

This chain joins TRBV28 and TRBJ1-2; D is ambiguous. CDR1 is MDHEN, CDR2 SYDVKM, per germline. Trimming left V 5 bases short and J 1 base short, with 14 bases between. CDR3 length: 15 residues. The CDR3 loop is CASSTEQLGNYGYTF. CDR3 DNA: TGTGCCAGCAGTACTGAACAGTTAGGTAACTATGGCTACACCTTC.

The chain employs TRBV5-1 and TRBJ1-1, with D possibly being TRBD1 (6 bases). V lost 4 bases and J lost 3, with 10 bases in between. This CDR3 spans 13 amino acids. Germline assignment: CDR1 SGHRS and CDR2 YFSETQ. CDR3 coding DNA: TGCGCCAGCAGCCTAGCAGGGGACACTGAAGCTTTCTTT. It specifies CASSLAGDTEAFF.

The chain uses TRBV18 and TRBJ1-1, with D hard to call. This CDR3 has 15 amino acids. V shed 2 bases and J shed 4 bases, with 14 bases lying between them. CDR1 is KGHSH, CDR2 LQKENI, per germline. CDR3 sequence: CASSPAEGAVTEAFF. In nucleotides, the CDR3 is TGTGCCAGCTCACCAGCAGAGGGAGCGGTCACTGAAGCTTTCTTT.

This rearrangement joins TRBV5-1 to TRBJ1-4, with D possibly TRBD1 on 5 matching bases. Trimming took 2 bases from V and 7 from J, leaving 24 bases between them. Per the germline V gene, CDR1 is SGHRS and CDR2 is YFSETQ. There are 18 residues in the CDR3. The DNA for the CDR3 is TGCGCCAGCAGCTTTGGCGGGCTCGGGGGTTTGGGGAGTGAAAAACTGTTTTTT. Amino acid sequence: CASSFGGLGGLGSEKLFF.

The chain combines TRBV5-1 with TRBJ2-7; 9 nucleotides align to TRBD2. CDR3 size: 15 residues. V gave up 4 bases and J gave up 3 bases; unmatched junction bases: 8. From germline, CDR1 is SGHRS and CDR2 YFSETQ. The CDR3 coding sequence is TGCGCCAGCAGCGCGGGGGGGACAGAGCTCTACGAGCAGTACTTC. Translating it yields CASSAGGTELYEQYF.

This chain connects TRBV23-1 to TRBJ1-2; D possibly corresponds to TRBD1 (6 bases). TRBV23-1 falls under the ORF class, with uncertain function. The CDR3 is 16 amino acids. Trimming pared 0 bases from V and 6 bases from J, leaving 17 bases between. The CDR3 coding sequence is TGCGCCAGCAGTCAATCGATCGCTGGGGGGGCCAATGGCTACACCTTC. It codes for CASSQSIAGGANGYTF.

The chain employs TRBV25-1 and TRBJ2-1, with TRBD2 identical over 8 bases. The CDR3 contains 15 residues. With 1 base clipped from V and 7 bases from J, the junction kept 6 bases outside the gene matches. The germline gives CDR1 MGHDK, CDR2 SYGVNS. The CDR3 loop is CASSELGLAANEQFF. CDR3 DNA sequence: TGTGCCAGCAGTGAATTAGGACTAGCTGCAAATGAGCAGTTCTTC. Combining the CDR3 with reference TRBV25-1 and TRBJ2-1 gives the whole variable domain EADIYQTPRYLVIGTGKKITLECSQTMGHDKMYWYQQDPGMELHLIHYSYGVNSTEKGDLSSESTVSRIRTEHFPLTLESARPSHTSQYLCASSELGLAANEQFFGPGTRLTVL.

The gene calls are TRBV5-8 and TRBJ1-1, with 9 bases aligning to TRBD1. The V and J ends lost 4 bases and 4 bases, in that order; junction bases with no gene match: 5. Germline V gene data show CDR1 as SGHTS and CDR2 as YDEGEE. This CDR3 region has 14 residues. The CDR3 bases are TGTGCCAGCAGCATACAGGGGGCAGGCACTGAAGCTTTCTTT. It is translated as CASSIQGAGTEAFF.

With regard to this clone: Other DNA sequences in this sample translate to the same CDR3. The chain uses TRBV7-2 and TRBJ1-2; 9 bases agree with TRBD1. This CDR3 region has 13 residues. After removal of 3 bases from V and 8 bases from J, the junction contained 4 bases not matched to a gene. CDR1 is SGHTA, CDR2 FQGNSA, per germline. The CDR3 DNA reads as TGTGCCAGCAGCTTTCGGGACAGGGACGGCTACACCTTC. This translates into CASSFRDRDGYTF.

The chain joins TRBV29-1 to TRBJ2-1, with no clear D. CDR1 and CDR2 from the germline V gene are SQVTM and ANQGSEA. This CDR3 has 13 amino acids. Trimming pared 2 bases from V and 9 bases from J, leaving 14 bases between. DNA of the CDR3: TGCAGCGTTGAACCTTACCAGAAAAGTGAGCAGTTCTTC. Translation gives CSVEPYQKSEQFF.

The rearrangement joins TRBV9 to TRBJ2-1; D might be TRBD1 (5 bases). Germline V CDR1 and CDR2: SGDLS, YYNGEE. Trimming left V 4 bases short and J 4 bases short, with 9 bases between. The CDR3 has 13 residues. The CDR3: CASSPTAYNEQFF. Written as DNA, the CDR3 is TGTGCCAGCAGCCCGACAGCTTACAATGAGCAGTTCTTC.

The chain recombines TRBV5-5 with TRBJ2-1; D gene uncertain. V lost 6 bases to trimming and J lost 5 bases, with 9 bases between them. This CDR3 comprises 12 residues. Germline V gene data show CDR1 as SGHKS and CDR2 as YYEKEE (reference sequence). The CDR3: CASTLRNNEQFF. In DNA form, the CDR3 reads TGTGCCAGCACCCTGAGGAACAATGAGCAGTTCTTC.

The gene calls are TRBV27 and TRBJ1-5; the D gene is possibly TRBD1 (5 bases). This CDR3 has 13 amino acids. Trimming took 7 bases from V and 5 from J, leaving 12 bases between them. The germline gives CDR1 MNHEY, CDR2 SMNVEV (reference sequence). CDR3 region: CASMGGDDQPQHF. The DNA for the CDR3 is TGTGCCAGCATGGGGGGAGACGATCAGCCCCAGCATTTT.

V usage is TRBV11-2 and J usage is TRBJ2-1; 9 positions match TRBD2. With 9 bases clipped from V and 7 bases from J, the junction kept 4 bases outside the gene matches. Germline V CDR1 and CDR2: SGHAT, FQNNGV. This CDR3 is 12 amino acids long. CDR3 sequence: CASLAGPNEQFF. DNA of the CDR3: TGTGCCAGTCTAGCGGGACCGAATGAGCAGTTCTTC.

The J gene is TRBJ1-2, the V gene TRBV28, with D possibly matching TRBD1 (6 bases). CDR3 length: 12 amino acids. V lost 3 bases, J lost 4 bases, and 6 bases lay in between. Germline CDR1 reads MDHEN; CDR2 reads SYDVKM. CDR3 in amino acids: CASSLGAYGYTF. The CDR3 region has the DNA TGTGCCAGCAGTTTGGGGGCCTATGGCTACACCTTC.

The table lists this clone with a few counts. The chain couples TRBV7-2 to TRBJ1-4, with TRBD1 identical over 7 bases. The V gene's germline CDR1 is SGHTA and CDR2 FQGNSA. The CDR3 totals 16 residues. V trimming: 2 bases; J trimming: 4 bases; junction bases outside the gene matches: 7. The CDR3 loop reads CASSLRRGDSNEKLFF. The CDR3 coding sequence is TGTGCCAGCAGCTTAAGGCGTGGGGACAGTAATGAAAAACTGTTTTTT.

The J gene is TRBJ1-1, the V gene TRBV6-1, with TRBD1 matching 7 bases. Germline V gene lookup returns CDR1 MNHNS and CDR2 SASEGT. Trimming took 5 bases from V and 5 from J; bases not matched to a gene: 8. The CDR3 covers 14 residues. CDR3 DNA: TGTGCCAGCAGTCCCAGACAGGGCAGGACTGAAGCTTTCTTT. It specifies CASSPRQGRTEAFF.